The 23 T cell receptor beta chains given below trace back to one sample, sequenced in a study of T cell changes during pregnancy in multiple sclerosis. Sequenced by immunoSEQ multiplex PCR; TCRdb stores in-frame clones only, minus some. Of tens of thousands of clones in the sample, 85% to 90% are singletons; the top ten hold roughly 4.5%. The specimen comprised CD8+ T cells from peripheral blood mononuclear cells, sampled after pregnancy. Receptors were obtained from a female donor with multiple sclerosis, enrolled in a pregnancy study.

The V gene is TRBV5-8, the J gene TRBJ1-4; 11 nucleotides agree with TRBD1. The CDR3 has 14 amino acids. The V gene end was trimmed by 3 bases and the J gene end by 12 bases; junction bases not matched to a gene: 7. Germline-derived CDR1 and CDR2 are SGHTS and YDEGEE. The CDR3 protein is CASSYFGTGGQLFF. The CDR3 DNA follows: TGTGCCAGCAGCTATTTCGGGACAGGGGGACAACTGTTTTTT. The full variable domain, in which reference TRBV5-8 and TRBJ1-4 provide the parts outside the CDR3, is EAGVTQSPTHLIKTRGQQATLRCSPISGHTSVYWYQQALGLGLQFLLWYDEGEERNRGNFPPRFSGRQFPNYSSELNVNALELEDSALYLCASSYFGTGGQLFFGSGTQLSVL.

For the CDR3, the DNA is TGTGCCAGCAGTACGACGGGGGGGCCCAATCAGCCCCAGCATTTT. As protein: CASSTTGGPNQPQHF. This chain links TRBV6-4 with TRBJ1-5, with D perhaps matching TRBD1 (6 bases). Looked up from germline, CDR1 is MRHNA and CDR2 is SNTAGT. Trimming pared 5 bases from V and 3 bases from J, leaving 14 bases between. The CDR3 covers 15 residues.

The chain has TRBV11-2 and TRBJ2-1; possibly TRBD1 for D (5 bases). CDR1 and CDR2 (germline): SGHAT, FQNNGV. V was clipped by 1 base and J by 9 bases, with 16 bases between them. CDR3 size: 15 residues. CDR3: CASSLVTGPGLEQFF. DNA of the CDR3: TGTGCCAGCAGCTTAGTTACAGGCCCAGGCCTTGAGCAGTTCTTC.

The J gene is TRBJ2-7, the V gene TRBV29-1; TRBD1 matches 8 bases. Germline V CDR1 and CDR2: SQVTM, ANQGSEA. The V gene end was trimmed by 3 bases and the J gene end by 2 bases; junction bases not matched to a gene: 6. This CDR3 has 14 residues. The DNA of the CDR3 is TGCAGCGTTGAGGGGACAGGAGGTCCCTACGAGCAGTACTTC. Amino acid sequence: CSVEGTGGPYEQYF.

The chain employs TRBV6-5 and TRBJ1-3, with D unclear. Trimming removed 0 bases from V and 8 bases from J, with 8 bases in between. The germline gives CDR1 MNHEY, CDR2 SVGAGI. This CDR3 is 13 amino acids long. As DNA, the CDR3 is TGTGCCAGCAGTTACTCGAGAGGAGACACCATATATTTT. Protein: CASSYSRGDTIYF.

The chain's CDR3 is CASSIAVTDTQYF. DNA of the CDR3: TGTGCCAGCAGTATAGCGGTCACAGATACGCAGTATTTT. The chain couples TRBV6-1 to TRBJ2-3, with D perhaps TRBD2 (6 bases). The CDR3 is made up of 13 amino acids. The V gene lost 5 bases and the J gene lost 2 bases, with 8 bases spanning the gap. Per germline, CDR1 MNHNS and CDR2 SASEGT.

The chain has TRBV4-3 and TRBJ2-7, with 13 bases aligning to TRBD2. V lost 5 bases and J lost 2; bases outside the gene matches: 3. The CDR3 loop spans 15 amino acids. The germline gives CDR1 LGHNA, CDR2 YSLEER. CDR3: CASSLGTSGAYEQYF. The CDR3 nucleotides are TGCGCCAGCAGCTTAGGGACTAGCGGGGCCTACGAGCAGTACTTC.

This clone was seen a handful of times. The chain uses TRBV19 and TRBJ2-7, with D tentatively TRBD1 (6 bases). V lost 5 bases, J lost 1 base, and 18 bases lay in between. The length of the CDR3 is 16 residues. Per germline, CDR1 LNHDA and CDR2 SQIVND (reference sequence). DNA for the CDR3: TGTGCCAGTAGTTCATGGACAGAAGGGGAGTCCTACGAGCAGTACTTC. Its protein product is CASSSWTEGESYEQYF.

The chain joins TRBV27 to TRBJ1-2; 8 bases are a match to TRBD1. The length of the CDR3 is 16 residues. J gave up 8 bases and V 3 bases, and 14 bases lay outside the gene matches. Germline CDR1 and CDR2: MNHEY and SMNVEV (reference sequence). CDR3 amino acids: CASSLSWTGRARGYTF. In DNA form, the CDR3 reads TGTGCCAGCAGTTTGTCCTGGACAGGGAGGGCGCGCGGCTACACCTTC.

The chain combines TRBV9 with TRBJ1-3; D ambiguous. The length of the CDR3 is 14 residues. Trimming shortened V by 4 bases and J by 3 bases, and 11 bases separated the two germline ends. Germline V gives CDR1 SGDLS, CDR2 YYNGEE. The CDR3 DNA sequence: TGTGCCAGCAGCCTTATCGGGGATGGAAACACCATATATTTT. Protein product: CASSLIGDGNTIYF.

The genes are TRBV10-2 and TRBJ1-5; 7 bases are a match to TRBD1. J lost 3 bases, V lost 8 bases, and 7 bases had no gene match. The CDR3 sequence is 14 residues long. The germline gives CDR1 WSHSY, CDR2 SAAADI. DNA of the CDR3: TGCGCCAGCCACGAGGGACAGCTCAATCAGCCCCAGCATTTT. Protein sequence: CASHEGQLNQPQHF.

This chain joins TRBV9 and TRBJ2-7, with D possibly being TRBD1 (6 bases). This CDR3 spans 15 amino acids. Germline CDR1 SGDLS, CDR2 YYNGEE. Trimming shortened V by 3 bases and J by 4 bases, and 17 bases separated the two germline ends. The DNA for the CDR3 is TGTGCCAGCAGCGCCAGTCCCCAGGGGACATACGAGCAGTACTTC. This sequence encodes CASSASPQGTYEQYF. The whole variable domain, remainder taken from reference TRBV9 and TRBJ2-7, is DSGVTQTPKHLITATGQRVTLRCSPRSGDLSVYWYQQSLDQGLQFLIQYYNGEERAKGNILERFSAQQFPDLHSELNLSSLELGDSALYFCASSASPQGTYEQYFGPGTRLTVT.

This clone has only a few counts. CDR3 sequence reads: CASRKGGARHGNTIYF. The CDR3 DNA is TGTGCCAGCAGGAAGGGGGGGGCCCGACATGGAAACACCATATATTTT. This chain links TRBV28 with TRBJ1-3; D perhaps matches TRBD1 (6 bases). The CDR3 spans 16 residues. Trimming pared 6 bases from V and 3 bases from J, leaving 18 bases between. Germline V gene lookup returns CDR1 MDHEN and CDR2 SYDVKM.

The J gene is TRBJ1-5, the V gene TRBV4-1; a possible D gene is TRBD1 (5 bases). CDR1 and CDR2 from the germline V gene are MGHRA and YSYEKL. V was cut by 3 bases and J by 7 bases, with 13 bases left in between. CDR3 length: 14 residues. The CDR3 nucleotides read TGCGCCAGCAGCCAGCGGGGGTTCGGGCAGCCCCAGCATTTT. Its translation: CASSQRGFGQPQHF.

This chain links TRBV4-2 with TRBJ1-5, with TRBD1 matching over 10 bases. CDR3 length: 16 residues. Trimming removed 4 bases from V and 2 bases from J; junction bases left unmatched: 5. Germline V gene data show CDR1 as LGHNA and CDR2 as YNFKEQ. The CDR3 coding sequence is TGTGCCAGCAGCCTAGGGACAGGGGAGGGCAATCAGCCCCAGCATTTT. The encoded protein is CASSLGTGEGNQPQHF.

In its sample, this clone is medium-sized. This chain links TRBV9 with TRBJ1-6; D unclear. The CDR3 consists of 14 residues. V was shortened by 0 bases and J by 5 bases, with 6 bases between the two germline ends. CDR1 and CDR2 (germline): SGDLS, YYNGEE. This chain's CDR3 is CASSVGQNNSPLHF. CDR3 bases: TGTGCCAGCAGCGTAGGGCAGAATAATTCACCCCTCCACTTT.

The chain couples TRBV4-3 to TRBJ2-1; 7 nucleotides agree with TRBD1. Germline CDR1 reads LGHNA; CDR2 reads YSLEER. The CDR3 extends over 13 amino acids. J lost 6 bases, V lost 3 bases, and 2 bases had no gene match. The CDR3 DNA follows: TGCGCCAGCAGCCACGGGACAGCCAATGAGCAGTTCTTC. Its protein is CASSHGTANEQFF.

To note about this clone: This sample includes further DNA sequences coding for the same CDR3. The chain uses TRBV29-1 and TRBJ1-1, with TRBD1 matching 10 bases. V shed 7 bases, J shed 8 bases, and the junction held 4 bases outside the gene matches. The CDR3 is made up of 11 amino acids. CDR1 is SQVTM, CDR2 ANQGSEA, per germline. The chain's CDR3 is CSAGTGVEAFF. CDR3 nucleotide sequence: TGCAGCGCAGGGACAGGGGTAGAAGCTTTCTTT.

This sequence joins TRBV27 and TRBJ1-2; perhaps TRBD1 as D (5 bases). The CDR3 runs to 13 residues. Germline-derived CDR1 and CDR2 are MNHEY and SMNVEV (reference sequence). Between the trimmed V and J ends, which lost 6 bases and 5 bases, there was a span of 13 bases. CDR3 in amino acids: CASSLGGLYGYTF. The CDR3 DNA is TGTGCCAGCAGCCTGGGGGGGTTATATGGCTACACCTTC.

By proportion, this clone is medium-sized (0.01 to 0.1%). The chain uses TRBV6-5 and TRBJ2-3, with 9 positions matching TRBD2. V shed 6 bases and J 3 bases; nucleotides not matched to a gene: 4. This CDR3 spans 14 amino acids. CDR1 and CDR2 from the germline V gene are MNHEY and SVGAGI. CDR3 DNA sequence: TGTGCCAGCAGGGGCGGGGGGGAAACAGATACGCAGTATTTT. This translates into CASRGGGETDTQYF.

This chain connects TRBV7-3 to TRBJ2-3; D gene ambiguous. CDR1 and CDR2 from the germline V gene are SGHTA and FQGTGA. The CDR3 covers 14 residues. Deletions cut 2 bases from V and 2 bases from J, with 8 bases between. CDR3 in DNA: TGTGCCAGCAGCTTATACAGCTACACAGATACGCAGTATTTT. It translates to CASSLYSYTDTQYF.

The V and J genes are TRBV13 and TRBJ2-1; 10 positions match TRBD2. This CDR3 is built from 16 residues. The V segment lost 5 bases and the J segment 9 bases; nucleotides outside the gene matches: 13. From germline, CDR1 is PRHDT and CDR2 FYEKMQ (reference sequence). The DNA for the CDR3 is TGTGCCAGCAGCCAAGGTCGACTAGCGGGTCTAGGTGAGCAGTTCTTC. Amino acids: CASSQGRLAGLGEQFF.

The sample holds one count of this clone. The rearrangement links TRBV5-6 to TRBJ2-7; weak D call: TRBD2 (6 bases). Trimming left V 4 bases short and J 4 bases short, with 12 bases between. The length of the CDR3 is 13 residues. The germline gives CDR1 SGHDT, CDR2 YYEEEE. The DNA of the CDR3 is TGTGCCAGCAGCCCCCCCGGGGGATACGAGCAGTACTTC. This gives the protein CASSPPGGYEQYF.